One T cell receptor beta chain is described in this entry. This CDR3 contains 14 residues. Germline V lookup: CDR1 KGHSH, CDR2 LQKENI. Trimming removed 8 bases from V and 3 bases from J; junction bases left unmatched: 5. The data were obtained in a study of T cell responses to AZD1222 COVID-19 vaccine. Here immunoSEQ multiplex PCR was the method, and the copy in TCRdb shows in-frame clones only, minus some. The sample holds more than 95,000 clones, about 90% seen once. This sequence was found in an adult in good health. Here the sequenced sample was peripheral blood, taken on day 0 of AZD1222 vaccination. The V gene is TRBV18, the J gene TRBJ1-1, with TRBD1 identical over 11 bases. The CDR3 here is CASGPGQGDTEAFF. CDR3 bases: TGTGCCAGCGGTCCGGGACAGGGGGACACTGAAGCTTTCTTT.